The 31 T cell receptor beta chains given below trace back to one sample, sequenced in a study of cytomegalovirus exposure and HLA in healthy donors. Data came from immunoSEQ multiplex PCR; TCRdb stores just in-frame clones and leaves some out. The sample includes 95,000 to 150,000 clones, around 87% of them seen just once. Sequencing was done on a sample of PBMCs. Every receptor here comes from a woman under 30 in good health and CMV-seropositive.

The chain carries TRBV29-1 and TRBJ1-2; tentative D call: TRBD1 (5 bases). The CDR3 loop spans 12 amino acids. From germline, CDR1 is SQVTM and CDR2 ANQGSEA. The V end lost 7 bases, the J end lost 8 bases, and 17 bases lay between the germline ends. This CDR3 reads CSETTGEEGYTF. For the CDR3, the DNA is TGCAGCGAGACAACAGGCGAAGAAGGCTACACCTTC.

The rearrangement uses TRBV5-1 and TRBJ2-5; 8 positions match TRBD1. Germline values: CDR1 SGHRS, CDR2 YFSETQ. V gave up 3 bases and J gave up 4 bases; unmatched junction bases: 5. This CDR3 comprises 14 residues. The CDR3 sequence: CASSSGQGRETQYF. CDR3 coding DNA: TGCGCCAGCAGCTCCGGACAGGGCAGAGAGACCCAGTACTTC.

CDR3 bases: TGTGCCACCAGCAGAGATCGGGGTCCGTACGAGCAGTACTTC. Translating it yields CATSRDRGPYEQYF. This chain links TRBV15 with TRBJ2-7; a possible D gene is TRBD2 (5 bases). From germline, CDR1 is LNHNV and CDR2 YYDKDF (reference sequence). The ends were cut back, 0 bases at V and 4 bases at J, with 10 bases in the middle. This CDR3 has 14 amino acids.

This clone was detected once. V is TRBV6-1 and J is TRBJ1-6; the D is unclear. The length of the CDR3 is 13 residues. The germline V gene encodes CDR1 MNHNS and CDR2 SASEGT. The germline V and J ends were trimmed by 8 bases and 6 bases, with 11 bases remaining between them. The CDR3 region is CASSQYTNSPLHF. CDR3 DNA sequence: TGTGCCAGCTCGCAGTATACTAATTCACCCCTCCACTTT.

In nucleotides, the CDR3 is TGTGCCAGCCAACGACTAGCGGGAGGGGGGGGCGAGCAGTACTTC. Translated: CASQRLAGGGGEQYF. The V gene is TRBV27, the J gene TRBJ2-7, with TRBD2 matching 14 bases. V lost 8 bases to trimming and J lost 6 bases; unmatched junction nucleotides: 9. There are 15 residues in the CDR3. Germline values: CDR1 MNHEY, CDR2 SMNVEV (reference sequence).

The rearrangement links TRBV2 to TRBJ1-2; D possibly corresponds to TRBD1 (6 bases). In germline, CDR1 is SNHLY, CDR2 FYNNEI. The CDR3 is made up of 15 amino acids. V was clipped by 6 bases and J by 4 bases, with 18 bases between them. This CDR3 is CASSLRGGGLYGYTF. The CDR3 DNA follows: TGTGCCAGCAGCCTCCGGGGAGGGGGACTCTATGGCTACACCTTC.

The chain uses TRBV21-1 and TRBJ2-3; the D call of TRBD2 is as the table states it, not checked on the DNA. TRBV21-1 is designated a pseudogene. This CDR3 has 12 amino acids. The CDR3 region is CASYLLRDTQYF. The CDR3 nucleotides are TGTGCCAGCTATCTGCTGCGGGATACGCAGTATTTT.

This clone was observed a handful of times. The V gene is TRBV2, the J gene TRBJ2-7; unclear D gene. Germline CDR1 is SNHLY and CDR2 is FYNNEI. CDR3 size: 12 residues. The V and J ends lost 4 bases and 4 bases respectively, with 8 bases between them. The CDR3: CASSVLTYEQYF. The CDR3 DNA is TGTGCCAGCAGTGTCCTCACTTACGAGCAGTACTTC. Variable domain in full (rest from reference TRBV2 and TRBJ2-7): EPEVTQTPSHQVTQMGQEVILRCVPISNHLYFYWYRQILGQKVEFLVSFYNNEISEKSEIFDDQFSVERPDGSNFTLKIRSTKLEDSAMYFCASSVLTYEQYFGPGTRLTVT.

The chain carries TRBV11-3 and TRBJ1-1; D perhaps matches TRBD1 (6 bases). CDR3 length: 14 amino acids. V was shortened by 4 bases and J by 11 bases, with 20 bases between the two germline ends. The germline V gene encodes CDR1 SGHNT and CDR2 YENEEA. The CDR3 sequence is CASSSDRFPSSAFF. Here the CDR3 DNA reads TGTGCCAGCAGCTCAGACAGGTTCCCTTCGAGCGCTTTCTTT.

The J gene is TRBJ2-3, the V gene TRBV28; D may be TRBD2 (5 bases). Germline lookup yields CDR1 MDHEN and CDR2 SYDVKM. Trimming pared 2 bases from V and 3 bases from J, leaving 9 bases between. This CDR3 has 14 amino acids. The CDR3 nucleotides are TGTGCCAGCAGTTTACACGGGGATACAGATACGCAGTATTTT. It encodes CASSLHGDTDTQYF.

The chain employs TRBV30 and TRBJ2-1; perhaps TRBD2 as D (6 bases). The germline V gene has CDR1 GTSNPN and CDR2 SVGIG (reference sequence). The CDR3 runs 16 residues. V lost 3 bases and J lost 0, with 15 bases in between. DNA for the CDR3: TGTGCCTGGAGGGGCCAGCGGGTTTACTCCTACAATGAGCAGTTCTTC. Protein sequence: CAWRGQRVYSYNEQFF.

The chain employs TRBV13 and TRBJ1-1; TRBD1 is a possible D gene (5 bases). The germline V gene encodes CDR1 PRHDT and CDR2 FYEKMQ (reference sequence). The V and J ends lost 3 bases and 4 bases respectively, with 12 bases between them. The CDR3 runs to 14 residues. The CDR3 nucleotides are TGTGCCAGCAGCTTGGGGGGGTACGGCACTGAAGCTTTCTTT. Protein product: CASSLGGYGTEAFF. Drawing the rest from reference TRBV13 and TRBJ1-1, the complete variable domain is AAGVIQSPRHLIKEKRETATLKCYPIPRHDTVYWYQQGPGQDPQFLISFYEKMQSDKGSIPDRFSAQQFSDYHSELNMSSLELGDSALYFCASSLGGYGTEAFFGQGTRLTVV.

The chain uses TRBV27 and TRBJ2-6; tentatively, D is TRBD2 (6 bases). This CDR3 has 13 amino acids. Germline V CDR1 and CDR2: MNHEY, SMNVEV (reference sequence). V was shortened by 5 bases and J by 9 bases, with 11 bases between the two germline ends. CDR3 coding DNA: TGTGCCAGCAGTACACGGGACTTCAACGTCCTGACTTTC. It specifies CASSTRDFNVLTF.

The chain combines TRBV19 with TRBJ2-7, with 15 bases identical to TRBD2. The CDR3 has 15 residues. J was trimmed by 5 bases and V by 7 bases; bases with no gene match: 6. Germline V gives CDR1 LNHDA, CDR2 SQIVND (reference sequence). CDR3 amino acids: CASTPGLAGGNEQYF. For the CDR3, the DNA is TGTGCCAGTACCCCCGGACTAGCGGGGGGGAACGAGCAGTACTTC.

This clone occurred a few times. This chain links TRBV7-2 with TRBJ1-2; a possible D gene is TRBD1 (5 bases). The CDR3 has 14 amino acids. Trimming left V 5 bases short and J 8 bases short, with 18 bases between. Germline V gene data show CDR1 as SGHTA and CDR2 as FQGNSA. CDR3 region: CASSQQPQGRGYTF. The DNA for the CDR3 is TGTGCCAGCAGCCAGCAACCTCAGGGAAGAGGCTACACCTTC.

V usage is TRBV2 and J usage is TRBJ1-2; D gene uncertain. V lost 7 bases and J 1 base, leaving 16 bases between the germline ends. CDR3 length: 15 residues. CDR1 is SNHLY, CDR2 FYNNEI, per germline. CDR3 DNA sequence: TGTGCCAGCAAGGGCGGGGATAGTAGTAACTATGGCTACACCTTC. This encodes CASKGGDSSNYGYTF.

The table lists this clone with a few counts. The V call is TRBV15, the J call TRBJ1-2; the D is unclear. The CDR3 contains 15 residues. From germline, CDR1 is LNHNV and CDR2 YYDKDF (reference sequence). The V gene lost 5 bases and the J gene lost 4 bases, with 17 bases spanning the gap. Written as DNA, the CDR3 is TGTGCCACCAGCCCCCAGTGGGCCACTGGCTATGGCTACACCTTC. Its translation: CATSPQWATGYGYTF.

For the CDR3, the DNA is TGTGCCAGTCGCCCAATTGGACAGGGCATTGGGGAGACCCAGTACTTC. Protein sequence: CASRPIGQGIGETQYF. This chain uses TRBV5-6 with TRBJ2-5; 8 nucleotides line up with TRBD1. Germline V gene data show CDR1 as SGHDT and CDR2 as YYEEEE. V shed 8 bases, J shed 5 bases, and the junction held 17 bases outside the gene matches. The CDR3 is made up of 16 amino acids.

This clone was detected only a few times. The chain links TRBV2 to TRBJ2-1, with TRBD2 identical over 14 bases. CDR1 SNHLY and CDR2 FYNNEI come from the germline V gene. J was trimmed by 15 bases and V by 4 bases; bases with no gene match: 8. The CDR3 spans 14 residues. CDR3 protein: CASSVATSGGARFF. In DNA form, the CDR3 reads TGTGCCAGCAGTGTAGCGACTAGCGGGGGGGCCAGGTTCTTC.

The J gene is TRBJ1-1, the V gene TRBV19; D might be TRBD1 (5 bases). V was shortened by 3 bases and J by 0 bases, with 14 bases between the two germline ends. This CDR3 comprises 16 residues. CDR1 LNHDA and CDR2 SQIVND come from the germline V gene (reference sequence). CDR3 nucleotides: TGTGCCAGTAGTATCAGGGTCCCGAACCTGAACACTGAAGCTTTCTTT. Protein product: CASSIRVPNLNTEAFF.

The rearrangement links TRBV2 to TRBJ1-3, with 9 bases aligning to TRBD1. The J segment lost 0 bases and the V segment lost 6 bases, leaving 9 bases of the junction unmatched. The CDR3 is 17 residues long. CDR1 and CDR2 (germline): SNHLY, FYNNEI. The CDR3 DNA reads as TGTGCCAGCAGGAGGACAGGGGCCGCAAACTCTGGAAACACCATATATTTT. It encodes CASRRTGAANSGNTIYF. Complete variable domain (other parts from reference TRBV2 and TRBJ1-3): EPEVTQTPSHQVTQMGQEVILRCVPISNHLYFYWYRQILGQKVEFLVSFYNNEISEKSEIFDDQFSVERPDGSNFTLKIRSTKLEDSAMYFCASRRTGAANSGNTIYFGEGSWLTVV.

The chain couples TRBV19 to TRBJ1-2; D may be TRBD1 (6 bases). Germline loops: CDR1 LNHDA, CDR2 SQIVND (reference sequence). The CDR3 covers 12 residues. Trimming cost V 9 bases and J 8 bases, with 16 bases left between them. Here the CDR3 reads CASGGALLGYTF. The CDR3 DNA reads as TGTGCCAGCGGGGGGGCCCTTTTGGGCTACACCTTC. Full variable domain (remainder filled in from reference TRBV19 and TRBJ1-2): DGGITQSPKYLFRKEGQNVTLSCEQNLNHDAMYWYRQDPGQGLRLIYYSQIVNDFQKGDIAEGYSVSREKKESFPLTVTSAQKNPTAFYLCASGGALLGYTFGSGTRLTVV.

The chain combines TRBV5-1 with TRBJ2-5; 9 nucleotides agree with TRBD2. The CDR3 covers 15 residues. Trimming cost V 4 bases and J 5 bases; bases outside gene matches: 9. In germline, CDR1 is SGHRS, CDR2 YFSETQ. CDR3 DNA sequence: TGCGCCAGCAGCGTAACCGGGACTAGCTATGAGACCCAGTACTTC. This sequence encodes CASSVTGTSYETQYF.

The CDR3 sequence: CATSRATASGEPQHF. CDR3 nucleotide sequence: TGTGCCACCAGCCGCGCGACCGCGTCGGGGGAGCCCCAGCATTTT. The rearrangement joins TRBV15 to TRBJ1-5; maybe TRBD1 (5 bases). The V gene's germline CDR1 is LNHNV and CDR2 YYDKDF (reference sequence). This CDR3 spans 15 amino acids. Trimming removed 5 bases from V and 8 bases from J, with 19 bases in between. Complete variable domain (other parts from reference TRBV15 and TRBJ1-5): DAMVIQNPRYQVTQFGKPVTLSCSQTLNHNVMYWYQQKSSQAPKLLFHYYDKDFNNEADTPDNFQSRRPNTSFCFLDIRSPGLGDTAMYLCATSRATASGEPQHFGDGTRLSIL.

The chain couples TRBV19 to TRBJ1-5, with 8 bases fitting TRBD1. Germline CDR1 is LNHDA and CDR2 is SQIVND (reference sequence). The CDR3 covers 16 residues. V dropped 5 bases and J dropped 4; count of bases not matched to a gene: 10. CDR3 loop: CASSSSGGRGNQPQHF. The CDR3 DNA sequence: TGTGCCAGTAGTTCCTCAGGGGGCAGAGGGAATCAGCCCCAGCATTTT.

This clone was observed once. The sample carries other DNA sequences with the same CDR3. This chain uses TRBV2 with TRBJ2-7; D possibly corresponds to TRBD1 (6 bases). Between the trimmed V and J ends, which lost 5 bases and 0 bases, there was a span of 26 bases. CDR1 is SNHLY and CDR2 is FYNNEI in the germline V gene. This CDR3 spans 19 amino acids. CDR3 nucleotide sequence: TGTGCCAGCAGTTTCCACCGGGACACCTTACTGGGATTCTCCTACGAGCAGTACTTC. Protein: CASSFHRDTLLGFSYEQYF.

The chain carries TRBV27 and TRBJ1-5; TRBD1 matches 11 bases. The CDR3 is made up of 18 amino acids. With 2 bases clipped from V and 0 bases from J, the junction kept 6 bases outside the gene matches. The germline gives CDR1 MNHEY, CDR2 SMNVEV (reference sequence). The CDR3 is CASSLGTGGTNSNQPQHF. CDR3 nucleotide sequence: TGTGCCAGCAGTTTAGGGACAGGGGGTACTAATAGCAATCAGCCCCAGCATTTT.

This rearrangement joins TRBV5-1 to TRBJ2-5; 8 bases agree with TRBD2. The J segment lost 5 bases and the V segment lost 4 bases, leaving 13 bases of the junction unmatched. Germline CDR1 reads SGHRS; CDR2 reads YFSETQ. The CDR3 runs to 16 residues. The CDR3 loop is CASSLHGSGGVETQYF. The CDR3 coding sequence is TGCGCCAGCAGCCTTCATGGGAGCGGGGGCGTCGAGACCCAGTACTTC. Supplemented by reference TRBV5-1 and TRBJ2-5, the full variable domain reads KAGVTQTPRYLIKTRGQQVTLSCSPISGHRSVSWYQQTPGQGLQFLFEYFSETQRNKGNFPGRFSGRQFSNSRSEMNVSTLELGDSALYLCASSLHGSGGVETQYFGPGTRLLVL.

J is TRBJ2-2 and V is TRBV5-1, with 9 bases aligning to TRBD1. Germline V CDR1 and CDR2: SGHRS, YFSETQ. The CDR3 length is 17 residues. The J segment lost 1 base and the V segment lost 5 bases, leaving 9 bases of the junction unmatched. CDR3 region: CASSSNRGQGNTGELFF. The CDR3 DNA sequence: TGCGCCAGCAGTTCAAACAGGGGGCAAGGGAACACCGGGGAGCTGTTTTTT.

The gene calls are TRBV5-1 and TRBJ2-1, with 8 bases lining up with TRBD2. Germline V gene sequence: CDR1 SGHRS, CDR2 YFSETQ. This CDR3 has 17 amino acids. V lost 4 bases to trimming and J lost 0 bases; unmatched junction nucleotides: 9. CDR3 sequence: CASSARAGVSSYNEQFF. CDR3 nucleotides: TGCGCCAGCAGCGCAAGAGCGGGGGTCAGCTCCTACAATGAGCAGTTCTTC.

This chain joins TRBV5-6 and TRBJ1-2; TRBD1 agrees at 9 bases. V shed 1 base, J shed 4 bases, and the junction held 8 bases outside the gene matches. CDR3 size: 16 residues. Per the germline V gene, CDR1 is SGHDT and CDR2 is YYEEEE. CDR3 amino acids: CASSLPTGGAGYGYTF. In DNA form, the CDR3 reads TGTGCCAGCAGCTTGCCCACAGGGGGCGCAGGCTATGGCTACACCTTC. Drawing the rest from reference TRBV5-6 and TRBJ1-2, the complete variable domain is DAGVTQSPTHLIKTRGQQVTLRCSPKSGHDTVSWYQQALGQGPQFIFQYYEEEERQRGNFPDRFSGHQFPNYSSELNVNALLLGDSALYLCASSLPTGGAGYGYTFGSGTRLTVV.